A single sample is the source of the 17 T cell receptor beta chains below, sequenced in a study of blood T cell repertoires in COVID-19 (dated by TCRdb to the early 2020s). Library creation used the immunoSEQ multiplex PCR assay. TCRdb carries this immuneACCESS record with in-frame sequences only. Its versions omit some clonotypes, under half of them owing to an unresolved V gene in the studies checked, with the rest unexplained. The sample has approximately 160,000 clones on record, 60% to 80% of them singletons. The ten top clones hold 2.8% of the sample. The sequenced sample was peripheral blood. These receptors were obtained from a man between 65 and 85 years old with acute or convalescent COVID-19.

The chain links TRBV19 to TRBJ1-1; perhaps TRBD1 as D (6 bases). From germline, CDR1 is LNHDA and CDR2 SQIVND (reference sequence). V lost 8 bases and J 5 bases, leaving 18 bases between the germline ends. The CDR3 sequence is 14 residues long. Here the CDR3 DNA reads TGTGCCAGTGAGGGTCAGGGGCGGAGGACTGAAGCTTTCTTT. Protein product: CASEGQGRRTEAFF. Using reference TRBV19 and TRBJ1-1 for the parts outside the CDR3, the full variable domain is DGGITQSPKYLFRKEGQNVTLSCEQNLNHDAMYWYRQDPGQGLRLIYYSQIVNDFQKGDIAEGYSVSREKKESFPLTVTSAQKNPTAFYLCASEGQGRRTEAFFGQGTRLTVV.

The chain recombines TRBV9 with TRBJ2-3; no firm D call. Germline lookup yields CDR1 SGDLS and CDR2 YYNGEE. Trimming stripped 2 bases from V and 6 bases from J, with 7 bases between. The CDR3 totals 12 residues. The CDR3 loop reads CASSVRGDTQYF. DNA of the CDR3: TGTGCCAGCAGCGTTCGCGGCGATACGCAGTATTTT.

The genes are TRBV5-1 and TRBJ2-3; D possibly corresponds to TRBD2 (6 bases). This CDR3 region has 16 residues. Per germline, CDR1 SGHRS and CDR2 YFSETQ. Between the trimmed V and J ends, which lost 1 base and 6 bases, there was a span of 18 bases. DNA for the CDR3: TGCGCCAGCAGCTTGCTTGGAGGGGACGCTTCGGATACGCAGTATTTT. Protein: CASSLLGGDASDTQYF.

Comment on this clone: Possible read error: a much larger clone is one base away. The chain has TRBV7-2 and TRBJ1-2; the match to TRBD1 covers 7 bases. The germline V gene has CDR1 SGHTA and CDR2 FQGNSA. The CDR3 spans 12 residues. Unmatched junction bases numbered 3, after V lost 5 bases and J lost 6 bases. DNA of the CDR3: TGTGCCAGCAGCATACAGGGGAATGGCTACACCTTC. The encoded protein is CASSIQGNGYTF.

This chain connects TRBV6-5 to TRBJ2-3; D possibly corresponds to TRBD2 (5 bases). Trimming removed 11 bases from V and 4 bases from J, with 13 bases in between. CDR1 and CDR2 (germline): MNHEY, SVGAGI. The CDR3 consists of 12 residues. This CDR3 reads CASLPEADTQYF. In nucleotides, the CDR3 is TGTGCCTCCCTACCGGAGGCAGATACGCAGTATTTT.

This sequence joins TRBV19 and TRBJ1-2; 7 nucleotides align to TRBD1. The CDR3 is 15 residues long. Losses at the gene ends were 7 bases for V and 2 bases for J; bases not matched to a gene: 10. CDR1 is LNHDA, CDR2 SQIVND, per germline (reference sequence). CDR3 nucleotide sequence: TGTGCCAGTATTCCGAACAGGGGACCAAACTATGGCTACACCTTC. Translation gives CASIPNRGPNYGYTF.

This chain joins TRBV28 and TRBJ1-5; TRBD1 agrees at 7 bases. The junction had 3 bases not matched to a gene; V was cut back by 6 bases and J by 1 base. Germline V gene data show CDR1 as MDHEN and CDR2 as SYDVKM. The CDR3 is 14 residues long. CDR3 sequence (DNA): TGTGCCAGCAGCCAGGGGGGAAGCAATCAGCCCCAGCATTTT. Protein: CASSQGGSNQPQHF.

This chain joins TRBV24-1 and TRBJ1-4; maybe TRBD1 (5 bases). The CDR3 runs 14 residues. V dropped 3 bases and J dropped 7 bases, with 11 bases sitting between them. Germline values: CDR1 KGHDR, CDR2 SFDVKD. The CDR3, as DNA: TGTGCCACCAGTGATAGGGGTGGAAGTGAAAAACTGTTTTTT. This sequence encodes CATSDRGGSEKLFF.

V is TRBV5-1 and J is TRBJ1-1, with TRBD1 identical over 8 bases. V shed 0 bases, J shed 4 bases, and the junction held 5 bases outside the gene matches. Germline assignment: CDR1 SGHRS and CDR2 YFSETQ. CDR3 length: 15 residues. The DNA of the CDR3 is TGCGCCAGCAGCTTGGACGGACAGGGCCGCACTGAAGCTTTCTTT. As protein: CASSLDGQGRTEAFF.

This chain links TRBV12-3 or TRBV12-4 with TRBJ2-3, with D possibly TRBD2 on 6 matching bases. Trimming took off 6 bases at V and 5 bases at J, with 9 bases between the two ends. The CDR3 is 12 amino acids. CDR3 in amino acids: CASSLAIDTQYF. DNA for the CDR3: TGTGCCAGCAGCCTAGCGATAGATACGCAGTATTTT.

The chain uses TRBV6-5 and TRBJ1-6; D is unclear. CDR1 MNHEY and CDR2 SVGAGI come from the germline V gene. This CDR3 is 14 amino acids long. V was trimmed by 4 bases and J by 0 bases, leaving 4 bases between them. CDR3 DNA sequence: TGTGCCAGCAGTTTTAGCTCCTATAATTCACCCCTCCACTTT. Amino acids: CASSFSSYNSPLHF.

This clone occurred a few times. This chain joins TRBV19 and TRBJ1-1; 7 bases match TRBD1. Losses at the gene ends were 6 bases for V and 4 bases for J; bases not matched to a gene: 11. CDR3 size: 15 residues. Germline V gene sequence: CDR1 LNHDA, CDR2 SQIVND (reference sequence). CDR3 sequence: CASRYAGGIGTEAFF. As DNA, the CDR3 is TGTGCCAGTAGGTACGCAGGGGGAATCGGCACTGAAGCTTTCTTT.

The chain combines TRBV9 with TRBJ2-7; 11 nucleotides line up with TRBD1. The CDR3 is 14 amino acids. The J segment lost 3 bases and the V segment lost 3 bases, leaving 2 bases of the junction unmatched. CDR1 is SGDLS and CDR2 is YYNGEE in the germline V gene. Here the CDR3 reads CASSGGTGGYEQYF. DNA of the CDR3: TGTGCCAGCAGCGGGGGGACAGGGGGCTACGAGCAGTACTTC.

The chain has TRBV27 and TRBJ2-4; 7 nucleotides line up with TRBD2. The trim removed 5 bases at V and 3 bases at J, leaving 13 bases unmatched. This CDR3 is 17 amino acids long. Germline V lookup: CDR1 MNHEY, CDR2 SMNVEV (reference sequence). The chain's CDR3 is CASSTSGRGAGKNIQYF. The CDR3 DNA follows: TGTGCCAGCAGTACCTCTGGGAGGGGCGCTGGCAAAAACATTCAGTACTTC.

The chain has TRBV28 and TRBJ2-6; 9 bases are shared with TRBD1. From germline, CDR1 is MDHEN and CDR2 SYDVKM. This CDR3 spans 18 amino acids. V lost 7 bases, J lost 2 bases, and 12 bases stayed unmatched. In DNA, the CDR3 is TGTGCCAGCACCCCAGGGTGGACAGGGGAGCCTGGGGCCAACGTCCTGACTTTC. This sequence encodes CASTPGWTGEPGANVLTF.

This rearrangement joins TRBV5-6 to TRBJ2-1; D is possibly TRBD1 (6 bases). In germline, CDR1 is SGHDT, CDR2 YYEEEE. The CDR3 length is 14 residues. The V end lost 0 bases, the J end lost 4 bases, and 8 bases lay between the germline ends. The CDR3 DNA reads TGTGCCAGCAGCTTGGGGACAGCGTACAATGAGCAGTTCTTC. This encodes CASSLGTAYNEQFF.

The V and J genes are TRBV7-3 and TRBJ2-3; 12 bases align to TRBD2. Unmatched junction bases numbered 4, after V lost 4 bases and J lost 2 bases. Germline V lookup: CDR1 SGHTA, CDR2 FQGTGA. The CDR3 sequence is 16 residues long. The CDR3 sequence: CASSSRTSGNTDTQYF. CDR3 nucleotides: TGTGCCAGCAGCTCGCGGACTAGCGGGAACACAGATACGCAGTATTTT. The full variable domain, with the rest looked up from reference TRBV7-3 and TRBJ2-3, is GAGVSQTPSNKVTEKGKYVELRCDPISGHTALYWYRQSLGQGPEFLIYFQGTGAADDSGLPNDRFFAVRPEGSVSTLKIQRTERGDSAVYLCASSSRTSGNTDTQYFGPGTRLTVL.